This section outlines one T cell receptor (beta chain) sequence together with its context. This specimen comes from a study of blood T cell repertoires in COVID-19. Study at large: T cells, B-cell-depleted T cells, or PBMCs supplied cDNA or gDNA.

Clones were read by immunoSEQ multiplex PCR, and TCRdb kept only the in-frame ones, dropping some. The profile shows about 81,000 clones, 85% to 90% of them singletons. V was shortened by 2 bases and J by 0 bases, with 10 bases between the two germline ends. Germline assignment: CDR1 KGHSY and CDR2 FQNENV. The CDR3 consists of 15 residues. V usage is TRBV16 and J usage is TRBJ1-2; D call uncertain. The sequenced sample was peripheral blood. This TCR was recovered from an elderly woman with acute or convalescent COVID-19. The CDR3 reads CASSQGRVANYGYTF. Here the CDR3 DNA reads TGTGCCAGCAGCCAAGGGCGGGTGGCTAACTATGGCTACACCTTC.